This T cell receptor (beta chain) stems from a study of T cell responses to AZD1222 COVID-19 vaccine. Whole-study results and caveats: Vaccine-associated CD4 TCRs ranged over spike, dominating at 160-218 and 743-854. Two AZD1222 doses significantly raised spike-specific TCR breadth and depth over controls. Baseline serostatus was positive in only six AZD1222 recipients. It should be noted that donors were predominantly white British and more often female, and clonal diversity was possibly underestimated.

About this clone itself: The antigen is undetermined.

Trimming left V 5 bases short and J 5 bases short, with 18 bases between. The V gene's germline CDR1 is MNHEY and CDR2 SVGEGT. The CDR3 is 15 amino acids. The repertoire was sequenced with immunoSEQ multiplex PCR; TCRdb's copy has only in-frame clones and lacks some. The profile shows around 130,000 clones, 91% of them singletons. The sequence derives from an adult who received the MenACWY meningococcal vaccine as a control. Sequenced material: peripheral blood, taken 28 days after the second dose of the MenACWY control vaccine. V usage is TRBV6-2 or TRBV6-3 and J usage is TRBJ1-2, with D unresolved. Here the CDR3 DNA reads TGTGCCAGCAGTCACCGGACGGACTGGAGATATGGCTACACCTTC. It is translated as CASSHRTDWRYGYTF.